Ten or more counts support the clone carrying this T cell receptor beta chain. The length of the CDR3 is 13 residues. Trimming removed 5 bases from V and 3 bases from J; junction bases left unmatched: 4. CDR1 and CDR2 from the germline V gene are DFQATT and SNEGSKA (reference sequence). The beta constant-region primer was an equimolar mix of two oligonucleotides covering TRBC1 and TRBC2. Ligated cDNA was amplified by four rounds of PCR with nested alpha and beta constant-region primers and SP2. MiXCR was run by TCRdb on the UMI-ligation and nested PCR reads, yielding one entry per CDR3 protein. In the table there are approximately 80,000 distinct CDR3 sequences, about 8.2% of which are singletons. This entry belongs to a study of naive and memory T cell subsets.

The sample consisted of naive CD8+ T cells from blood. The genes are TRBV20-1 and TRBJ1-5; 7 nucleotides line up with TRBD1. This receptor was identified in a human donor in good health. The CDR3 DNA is TGCAGTGCTTACGACAGGGTCAATCAGCCCCAGCATTTT. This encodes CSAYDRVNQPQHF.